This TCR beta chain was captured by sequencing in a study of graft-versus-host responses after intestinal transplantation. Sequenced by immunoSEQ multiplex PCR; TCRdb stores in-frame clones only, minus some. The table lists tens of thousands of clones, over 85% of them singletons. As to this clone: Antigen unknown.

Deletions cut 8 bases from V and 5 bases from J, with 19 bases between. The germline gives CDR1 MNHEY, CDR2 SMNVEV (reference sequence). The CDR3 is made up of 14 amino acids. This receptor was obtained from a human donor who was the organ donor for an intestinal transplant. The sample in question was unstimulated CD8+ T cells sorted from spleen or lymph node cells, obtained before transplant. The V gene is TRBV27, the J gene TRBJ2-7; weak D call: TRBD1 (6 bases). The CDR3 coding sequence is TGTGCCAGCCAGCCCCTAGACAGGCCCCACGAGCAGTACTTC. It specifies CASQPLDRPHEQYF.